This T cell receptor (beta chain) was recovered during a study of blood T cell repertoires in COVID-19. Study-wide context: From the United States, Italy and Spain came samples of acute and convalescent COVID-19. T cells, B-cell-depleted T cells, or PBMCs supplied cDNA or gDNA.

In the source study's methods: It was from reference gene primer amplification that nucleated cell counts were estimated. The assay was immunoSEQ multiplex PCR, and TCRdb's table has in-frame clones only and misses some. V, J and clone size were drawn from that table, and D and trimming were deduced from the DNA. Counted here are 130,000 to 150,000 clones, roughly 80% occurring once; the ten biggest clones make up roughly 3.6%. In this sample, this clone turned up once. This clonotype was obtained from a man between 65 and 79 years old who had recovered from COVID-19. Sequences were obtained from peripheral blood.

CDR3 protein: CASNPGTNNEQFF. The CDR3 DNA reads TGTGCCAGCAATCCCGGGACTAACAATGAGCAGTTCTTC. The V gene is TRBV6-5, the J gene TRBJ2-1; TRBD2 agrees at 7 bases. CDR1 and CDR2 (germline): MNHEY, SVGAGI. The V segment lost 7 bases and the J segment 5 bases; nucleotides outside the gene matches: 5. CDR3 length: 13 amino acids.